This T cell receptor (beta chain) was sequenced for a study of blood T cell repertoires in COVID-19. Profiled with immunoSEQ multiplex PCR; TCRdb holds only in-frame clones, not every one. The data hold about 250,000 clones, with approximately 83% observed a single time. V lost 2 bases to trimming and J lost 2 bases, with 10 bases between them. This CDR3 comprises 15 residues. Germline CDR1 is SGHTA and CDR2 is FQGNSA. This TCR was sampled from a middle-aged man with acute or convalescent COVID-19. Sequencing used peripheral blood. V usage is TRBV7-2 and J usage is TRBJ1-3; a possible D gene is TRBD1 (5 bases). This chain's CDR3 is CASSLQGGAGNTIYF. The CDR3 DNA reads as TGTGCCAGCAGCTTACAGGGAGGAGCTGGAAACACCATATATTTT.